This TCR beta chain was obtained from a study of cytomegalovirus exposure and HLA in healthy donors. This clone was picked up a small number of times. The CDR3 consists of 13 residues. V shed 5 bases and J shed 2 bases, with 10 bases lying between them. Germline V CDR1 and CDR2: PRHDT, FYEKMQ (reference sequence). This PCR relied on a set of 60 Vbeta primers and 13 Jbeta primers. The table came from immunoSEQ multiplex PCR; TCRdb's copy has only in-frame clones and leaves some out. Of approximately 44,000 clones listed, approximately 81% are singletons. The chain carries TRBV13 and TRBJ2-7; weak D call: TRBD2 (6 bases). This clonotype was obtained from a man aged 50 to 59 in good health and CMV-seronegative. The sample taken for sequencing was PBMCs. The CDR3 region is CASSERTTYEQYF. As DNA, the CDR3 is TGTGCCAGCAGCGAACGGACTACCTACGAGCAGTACTTC.